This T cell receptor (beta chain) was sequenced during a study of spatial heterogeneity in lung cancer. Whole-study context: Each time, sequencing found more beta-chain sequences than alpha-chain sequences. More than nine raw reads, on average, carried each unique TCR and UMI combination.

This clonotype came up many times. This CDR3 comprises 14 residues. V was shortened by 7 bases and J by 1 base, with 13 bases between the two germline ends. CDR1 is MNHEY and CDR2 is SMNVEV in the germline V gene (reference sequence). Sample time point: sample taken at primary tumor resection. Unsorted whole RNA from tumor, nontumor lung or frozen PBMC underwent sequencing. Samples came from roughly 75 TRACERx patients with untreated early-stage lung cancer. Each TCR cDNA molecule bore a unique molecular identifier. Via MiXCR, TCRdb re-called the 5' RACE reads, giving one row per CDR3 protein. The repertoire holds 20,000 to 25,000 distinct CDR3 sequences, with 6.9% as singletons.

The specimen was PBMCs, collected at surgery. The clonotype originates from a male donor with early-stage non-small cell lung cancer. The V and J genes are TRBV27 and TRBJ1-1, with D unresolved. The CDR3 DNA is TGTGCCAGCACATCGACGGGGAGGAACACTGAAGCTTTCTTT. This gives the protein CASTSTGRNTEAFF.